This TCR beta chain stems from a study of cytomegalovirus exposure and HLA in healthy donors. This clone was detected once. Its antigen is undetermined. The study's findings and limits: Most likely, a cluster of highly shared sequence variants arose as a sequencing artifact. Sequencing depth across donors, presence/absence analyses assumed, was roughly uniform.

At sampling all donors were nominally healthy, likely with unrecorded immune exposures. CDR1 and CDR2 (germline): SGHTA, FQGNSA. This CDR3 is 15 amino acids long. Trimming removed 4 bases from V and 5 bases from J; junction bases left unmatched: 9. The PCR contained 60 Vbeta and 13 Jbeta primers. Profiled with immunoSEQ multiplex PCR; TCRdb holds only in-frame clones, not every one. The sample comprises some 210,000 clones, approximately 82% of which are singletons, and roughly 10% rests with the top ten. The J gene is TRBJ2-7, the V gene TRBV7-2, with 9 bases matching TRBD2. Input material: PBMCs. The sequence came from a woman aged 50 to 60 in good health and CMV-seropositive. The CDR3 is CASSSRRGGDDEQYF. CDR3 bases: TGTGCCAGCAGCTCACGGCGGGGGGGCGACGACGAGCAGTACTTC. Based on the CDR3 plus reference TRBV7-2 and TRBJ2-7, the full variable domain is GAGVSQSPSNKVTEKGKDVELRCDPISGHTALYWYRQSLGQGLEFLIYFQGNSAPDKSGLPSDRFSAERTGGSVSTLTIQRTQQEDSAVYLCASSSRRGGDDEQYFGPGTRLTVT.